This T cell receptor beta chain stems from a study of shared clonotypes between healthy human individuals (dated by TCRdb to about 2020). Some background on the complete study: The cohort comprised a couple of women and a few men aged 18 to 49 years. The study deeply sequenced blood TCR repertoires of roughly five healthy adults to estimate repertoire size and the extent of clonotype sharing between individuals. To increase sequencing depth and limit assay-specific biases, different laboratories used diverse techniques to prepare libraries and sequence TCR repertoires. For each donor, three plates each were used for CD4 naive and CD4 memory, two plates were used for CD8 naive, and one plate was used for CD8 memory. Between about 0.85 and 8.9 billion PBMCs per donor were obtained by leukapheresis.

CDR1 is given as MNHEY and CDR2 as SMNVEV, both from the germline V gene (reference sequence). The CDR3 goes from the cysteine to the phenylalanine over 15 residues. The only DNA kept is the CDR3, 45 bases in frame from the first base. V ends up 6 bases short and J 9 bases short, with an unmatched junction base count of 13. TCR CDR3 regions were amplified from genomic DNA by multiplex PCR using the deep immunoSEQ assay. Extracted genomic DNA from each cell subset was distributed evenly across all wells of several immunoSEQ 96-well plates, and each plate was treated as a replicate. For sorted subsets, about 210 ng of genomic DNA, equivalent to some 30,000 T cell genomes, went into each replicate PCR. The purified libraries were quantified using a Qubit 3.0 fluorometer, sized with a Bioanalyzer 2100, and then quantified again using the KAPA Library Quantification kit. Every immunoSEQ 96-well plate was sequenced on a dedicated single-read 150-cycle Illumina NextSeq 550 flow cell. As for the original processing: Because the immunoSEQ output held only junctional sequences and lacked quality scores, the filtering could not match the filtering applied to full-length reads. Sequences were annotated with PyIR, a Python wrapper for IgBLAST v1.9, and V/J genes and CDR3 were assigned using IMGT germline references. Reads with weak V/J assignments (E-value above 1e-6), missing CDR3, stop codons, out-of-frame junctions, or ambiguous translated residues were removed. V3J clonotypes were defined as sequences sharing an identical inferred V gene, J gene, and CDR3 amino acid sequence. The percentage overlap between two repertoires was calculated by dividing the number of shared unique clonotypes by the size of the smaller repertoire. RTK rarefaction, the Chao1 estimator, and Recon v2.1 estimates of unobserved clonotypes were used to assess repertoire richness. Generation probabilities were computed with OLGA for all TCRbeta clonotypes obtained by the gDNA method from several donors. Here the immuneACCESS table is served through TCRdb, limited to in-frame sequences with V and J called. Missing clones are a known gap in these copies; in checked studies unresolved V genes cover under half, and the rest lacks a known reason. The V and J calls and clone size are taken from that table; D and trimming were inferred from the DNA. The sample has over 2,000,000 clones on record, 80% to 95% of them singletons. The ten largest account for over 1.5% of the sample.

For the CD8 naive samples, CD45RO-negative cells were positively selected for CCR7, yielding a CD45RA+CCR7+ population from which TemRA cells were excluded. Healthy HIV-negative adults with no recently reported acute infections or vaccinations were included as donors. All donors were Caucasian adults living in Nashville, Tennessee, USA. Blood was obtained by leukapheresis, after which PBMCs were separated by Ficoll-Histopaque density gradient centrifugation and cryopreserved in liquid nitrogen vapor phase. Analytical flow cytometry was used to check the purity and quantity of every magnetically sorted T cell population. Genomic DNA was isolated from every sorted fraction and measured by UV absorbance on a Nanodrop 2000c. To note about this clone: No antigen is known for it. No much larger clone exists at a distance of one base, and base qualities are not known.

Study-wide findings and limitations: Only blood was sampled, and tissue TCR repertoires likely differ from those in blood. Roughly 5.2% of naive CD4, 3% to 4% of naive CD8, approximately 2% of memory CD4, and roughly 0.4% of memory CD8 clonotypes were shared across several donors. Clonotypes shared by all four sorted-subset donors showed higher generation probabilities than non-shared clonotypes. Based on pairwise subsampling, the degree of clonotype sharing among donors was expected to be affected by sequencing depth. Larger estimated clonotype richness was generally found for naive subsets than for memory subsets. Even with the large sequencing depth, rarefaction of the sorted-subset datasets indicated that sequencing was incomplete. Because the study included only a small number of donors, the genetic and exposure-history diversity represented was limited.

The sample consisted of naive CD8+ T cells from PBMCs. The cell subset or site label for this specimen denotes: CD45RA+CCR7+. This sequence uses TRBV27 and TRBJ2-1; TRBD1 matches 8 bases in the middle. This sequence originates from a man in his late teens or twenties in good health. Some clones in this sample may be carry-over from other donors' samples. The sequenced DNA is TGTGCCAGCAGGGGGTGGACAGGGAATTGGAGTGAGCAGTTCTTC. It translates as CASRGWTGNWSEQFF.